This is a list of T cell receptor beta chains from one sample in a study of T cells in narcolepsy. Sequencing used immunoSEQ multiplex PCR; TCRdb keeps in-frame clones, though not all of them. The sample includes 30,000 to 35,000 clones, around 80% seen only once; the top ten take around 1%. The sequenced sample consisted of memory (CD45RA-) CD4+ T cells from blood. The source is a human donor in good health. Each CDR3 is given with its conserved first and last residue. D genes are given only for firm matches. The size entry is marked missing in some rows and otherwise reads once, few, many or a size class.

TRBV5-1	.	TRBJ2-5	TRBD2	TGCGCCAGCAGCATCAGCGGGGGGAAAGAGACCCAGTACTTC	CASSISGGKETQYF
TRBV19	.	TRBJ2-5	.	TGTGCCAGTAGTCCAAACAACTACCAAGAGACCCAGTACTTC	CASSPNNYQETQYF
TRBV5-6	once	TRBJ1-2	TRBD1	TGTGCCAGCAGCTCTGACAGGGCTAACTATGGCTACACCTTC	CASSSDRANYGYTF
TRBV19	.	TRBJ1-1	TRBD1	TGTGCCAGTAGTATAAAGGGGACAGGAGGGTACACTGAAGCTTTCTTT	CASSIKGTGGYTEAFF
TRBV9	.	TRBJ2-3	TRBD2	TGTGCCAGCAGCCCCCGGGGGGGGCGGGGGGGCTGGGATACGCAGTATTTT	CASSPRGGRGGWDTQYF
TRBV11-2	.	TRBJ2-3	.	TGTGCCAGCAGCCCCGTTGGGGGTGCAGATACGCAGTATTTT	CASSPVGGADTQYF
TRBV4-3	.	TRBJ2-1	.	TGCGCCAGCAGCCGGGGGCAGGACTCCTCCAATGAGCAGTTCTTC	CASSRGQDSSNEQFF
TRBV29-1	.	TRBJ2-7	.	TGCAGCGTTGGGACAGCGTACGAGCAGTACTTC	CSVGTAYEQYF
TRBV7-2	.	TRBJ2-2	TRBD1	TGTGCCAGCAGCTTAAGGGGCCCGGGACAGGGCTCCTACACCGGGGAGCTGTTTTTT	CASSLRGPGQGSYTGELFF
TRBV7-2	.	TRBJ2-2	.	TGTGCCAGCAGCTTGAGACCGAAAAGCGGGAACACCGGGGAGCTGTTTTTT	CASSLRPKSGNTGELFF
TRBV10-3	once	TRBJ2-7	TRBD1	TGTGCCATCAGCTCGGACAGGGCTTTAGAGCAGTACTTC	CAISSDRALEQYF
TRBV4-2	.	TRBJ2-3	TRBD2	TGTGCCAGCACTCTAGCGGGAGATCGGTCAGATACGCAGTATTTT	CASTLAGDRSDTQYF
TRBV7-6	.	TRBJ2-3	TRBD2	TGTGCCAGCAGCTTAGAAGGCGGGGGGAGCACAGATACGCAGTATTTT	CASSLEGGGSTDTQYF
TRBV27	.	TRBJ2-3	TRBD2	TGTGCCAGCAGTAAGACTAGCGGTTTGGTTACAGATACGCAGTATTTT	CASSKTSGLVTDTQYF